The clone carrying this TCR beta chain was seen only once. These data come from a study of blood T cell repertoires in COVID-19. Measured with immunoSEQ multiplex PCR; TCRdb has only the in-frame clones, and not every one. In the table there are approximately 250,000 clones, 80% to 90% of which are singletons. The length of the CDR3 is 14 residues. CDR1 and CDR2 (germline): LNHDA, SQIVND (reference sequence). Trimming took 10 bases from V and 6 from J; bases not matched to a gene: 9. Participants spanned ages roughly 18 to 90 years and resided in roughly 22 US areas. V usage is TRBV19 and J usage is TRBJ2-2, with TRBD1 identical over 9 bases. The source of this sequence is a woman aged 30 to 39 with acute COVID-19. Sequencing was performed on PBMCs or T cells enriched from blood (not recorded which). As DNA, the CDR3 is TGTGCCACTCCGGGACAGGGAGGTCCCGGGGAGCTGTTTTTT. This codes for CATPGQGGPGELFF.